The next 21 T cell receptor beta chains were all read from a single sample in a study of T cell responses to AZD1222 COVID-19 vaccine. The assay was immunoSEQ multiplex PCR, and TCRdb's table has in-frame clones only and misses some. The sample yields 130,000 to 150,000 clones, about 91% seen once. Sequencing used peripheral blood, obtained on day 0 of AZD1222 vaccination. The receptors stem from an adult in good health.

The chain joins TRBV18 to TRBJ1-2, with TRBD1 identical over 7 bases. CDR3 length equals 13 residues. Germline CDR1 KGHSH, CDR2 LQKENI. The V gene end was trimmed by 6 bases and the J gene end by 4 bases; junction bases not matched to a gene: 5. Written as DNA, the CDR3 is TGTGCCAGCTCCCCCGGGACAGTCTATGGCTACACCTTC. The encoded protein is CASSPGTVYGYTF.

The chain carries TRBV28 and TRBJ1-5; D is possibly TRBD1 (5 bases). Germline-derived CDR1 and CDR2 are MDHEN and SYDVKM. Trimming shortened V by 7 bases and J by 6 bases, and 22 bases separated the two germline ends. This CDR3 region has 16 residues. The CDR3 sequence is CASNDMGFGGFQPQHF. The CDR3 region has the DNA TGTGCCAGCAATGATATGGGATTTGGGGGTTTTCAGCCCCAGCATTTT.

The J gene is TRBJ1-5, the V gene TRBV30, with 10 bases fitting TRBD1. The CDR3 extends over 15 amino acids. Germline V gives CDR1 GTSNPN, CDR2 SVGIG (reference sequence). With 3 bases clipped from V and 2 bases from J, the junction kept 4 bases outside the gene matches. This chain's CDR3 is CAWRAGTGGNQPQHF. In DNA, the CDR3 is TGTGCCTGGAGAGCCGGGACAGGGGGCAATCAGCCCCAGCATTTT.

This chain uses TRBV5-6 with TRBJ1-1, with 7 bases lining up with TRBD1. Trimming at V came to 2 bases and at J to 3 bases, leaving 13 bases not matched to a gene. Germline CDR1 and CDR2: SGHDT and YYEEEE. CDR3 size: 17 residues. The CDR3 region is CASSFELGTGVHTEAFF. The CDR3 DNA follows: TGTGCCAGCAGCTTTGAGTTGGGAACAGGGGTCCACACTGAAGCTTTCTTT.

CDR3 coding DNA: TGCAGCGTCTCATCGGGGACAGCAACGAATCAGCCCCAGCATTTT. This encodes CSVSSGTATNQPQHF. The chain employs TRBV29-1 and TRBJ1-5, with 7 bases fitting TRBD1. The J segment lost 4 bases and the V segment lost 6 bases, leaving 12 bases of the junction unmatched. Germline CDR1 reads SQVTM; CDR2 reads ANQGSEA. The CDR3 length is 15 residues.

This clone was picked up a small number of times. In DNA, the CDR3 is TGCAGCGTGGGGGGGGGACACCATAGCAATCAGCCCCAGCATTTT. The encoded protein is CSVGGGHHSNQPQHF. This rearrangement joins TRBV29-1 to TRBJ1-5; weak D call: TRBD1 (6 bases). The CDR3 consists of 15 residues. V was trimmed by 6 bases and J by 0 bases, leaving 15 bases between them. Germline CDR1 and CDR2: SQVTM and ANQGSEA.

The table lists this clone with a few counts. The V and J genes are TRBV7-9 and TRBJ1-6; D ambiguous. The CDR3 is made up of 15 amino acids. Trimming removed 6 bases from V and 3 bases from J, with 12 bases in between. Germline CDR1 SEHNR, CDR2 FQNEAQ (reference sequence). The CDR3 DNA sequence: TGTGCCAGCAGGTCCGGGTCTCTCTATAATTCACCCCTCCACTTT. Protein sequence: CASRSGSLYNSPLHF.

J is TRBJ2-1 and V is TRBV7-8; D might be TRBD1 (5 bases). CDR3 size: 14 residues. In germline, CDR1 is SGHVS, CDR2 FQNEAQ. Trimming pared 1 base from V and 3 bases from J, leaving 7 bases between. This CDR3 reads CASSLETVYNEQFF. Written as DNA, the CDR3 is TGTGCCAGCAGCTTAGAGACAGTCTACAATGAGCAGTTCTTC.

This chain joins TRBV28 and TRBJ2-7; no definite D call. V lost 5 bases and J 4 bases, leaving 6 bases between the germline ends. Germline V gives CDR1 MDHEN, CDR2 SYDVKM. The CDR3 spans 11 residues. In DNA, the CDR3 is TGTGCCAGCAGTCTAAGGTACGAGCAGTACTTC. Amino acids: CASSLRYEQYF.

V is TRBV5-6 and J is TRBJ2-7; possible D gene TRBD1, 5 bases. The CDR3 has 18 amino acids. The germline gives CDR1 SGHDT, CDR2 YYEEEE. V dropped 0 bases and J dropped 1 base, with 20 bases sitting between them. The CDR3 reads CASSLAYRWGLTSYEQYF. CDR3 sequence (DNA): TGTGCCAGCAGCTTGGCCTACCGGTGGGGCTTAACGTCCTACGAGCAGTACTTC. Filled out from reference TRBV5-6 and TRBJ2-7, the complete variable domain reads DAGVTQSPTHLIKTRGQQVTLRCSPKSGHDTVSWYQQALGQGPQFIFQYYEEEERQRGNFPDRFSGHQFPNYSSELNVNALLLGDSALYLCASSLAYRWGLTSYEQYFGPGTRLTVT.

The chain carries TRBV11-2 and TRBJ2-7; possibly TRBD2 for D (5 bases). The germline V and J ends were trimmed by 1 base and 2 bases, with 9 bases remaining between them. This CDR3 region has 14 residues. Per germline, CDR1 SGHAT and CDR2 FQNNGV. For the CDR3, the DNA is TGTGCCAGCAGCTTAGCCGAGGGCCCCTACGAGCAGTACTTC. This codes for CASSLAEGPYEQYF. The whole variable domain, remainder taken from reference TRBV11-2 and TRBJ2-7, is EAGVAQSPRYKIIEKRQSVAFWCNPISGHATLYWYQQILGQGPKLLIQFQNNGVVDDSQLPKDRFSAERLKGVDSTLKIQPAKLEDSAVYLCASSLAEGPYEQYFGPGTRLTVT.

This rearrangement joins TRBV19 to TRBJ1-5; no clear D. From germline, CDR1 is LNHDA and CDR2 SQIVND (reference sequence). With 7 bases removed from V and 6 bases from J, the gap between germline ends came to 13 bases. The CDR3 spans 13 residues. In DNA form, the CDR3 reads TGTGCCAGTACCCCTTTTAAGGGTCAGCCCCAGCATTTT. Translated, it gives CASTPFKGQPQHF. The complete variable domain, with remaining parts taken from reference TRBV19 and TRBJ1-5, reads DGGITQSPKYLFRKEGQNVTLSCEQNLNHDAMYWYRQDPGQGLRLIYYSQIVNDFQKGDIAEGYSVSREKKESFPLTVTSAQKNPTAFYLCASTPFKGQPQHFGDGTRLSIL.

The chain is built from TRBV3-1 (or the pseudogene TRBV3-2) and TRBJ1-3; D unclear. Per the germline V gene, CDR1 is LGHDT and CDR2 is YNNKEL (reference sequence). The CDR3 consists of 13 residues. V was cut by 4 bases and J by 4 bases, with 8 bases left in between. This CDR3 is CASSLKGGNTIYF. The CDR3 bases are TGTGCCAGCAGCCTTAAAGGAGGAAACACCATATATTTT.

The gene calls are TRBV7-3 and TRBJ2-2, with 14 bases matching TRBD2. V dropped 7 bases and J dropped 0; count of bases not matched to a gene: 4. The CDR3 covers 17 residues. Germline CDR1 SGHTA, CDR2 FQGTGA. The CDR3 here is CASTRTSGGSNTGELFF. The DNA for the CDR3 is TGTGCCAGCACTCGGACTAGCGGGGGGTCGAACACCGGGGAGCTGTTTTTT.

V usage is TRBV19 and J usage is TRBJ1-4; no firm D call. The CDR3 spans 15 residues. Deletions cut 9 bases from V and 5 bases from J, with 19 bases between. Germline CDR1 LNHDA, CDR2 SQIVND (reference sequence). CDR3 in amino acids: CASTELLDFNEKLFF. In DNA, the CDR3 is TGTGCCAGCACCGAACTTCTGGACTTCAATGAAAAACTGTTTTTT.

This clone was observed once. CDR3 loop: CASTLSGGTEAFF. In nucleotides, the CDR3 is TGCGCCAGCACCCTCTCCGGGGGCACTGAAGCTTTCTTT. The chain is built from TRBV5-1 and TRBJ1-1; tentative D call: TRBD1 (5 bases). The CDR3 covers 13 residues. Trimming shortened V by 6 bases and J by 4 bases, and 13 bases separated the two germline ends. Germline V gene lookup returns CDR1 SGHRS and CDR2 YFSETQ.

The rearrangement joins TRBV7-3 to TRBJ2-5, with 7 bases aligning to TRBD1. The CDR3 length is 14 residues. From germline, CDR1 is SGHTA and CDR2 FQGTGA. The ends lost 3 bases at V and 9 bases at J; junction bases unmatched: 10. CDR3 region: CASSFSGTDGAQYF. For the CDR3, the DNA is TGTGCCAGCAGCTTCTCCGGGACAGATGGTGCCCAGTACTTC.

J is TRBJ1-2 and V is TRBV5-1, with 7 bases matching TRBD1. There are 14 residues in the CDR3. V gave up 0 bases and J gave up 6 bases; unmatched junction bases: 5. The germline V gene encodes CDR1 SGHRS and CDR2 YFSETQ. DNA for the CDR3: TGCGCCAGCAGCTTGGGTGACAGGGAGCATGGCTACACCTTC. Translation: CASSLGDREHGYTF.

The rearrangement joins TRBV19 to TRBJ1-2; 10 nucleotides agree with TRBD1. Germline V gene sequence: CDR1 LNHDA, CDR2 SQIVND (reference sequence). This CDR3 contains 15 residues. Trimming took 7 bases from V and 8 from J; bases not matched to a gene: 13. CDR3 sequence: CASTRSRDRGDGYTF. The CDR3, as DNA: TGTGCCAGTACTAGAAGCCGGGACAGGGGAGACGGCTACACCTTC.

The V and J genes are TRBV2 and TRBJ2-5; 7 bases are shared with TRBD2. Losses at the gene ends were 7 bases for V and 6 bases for J; bases not matched to a gene: 11. CDR1 and CDR2 (germline): SNHLY, FYNNEI. The CDR3 has 14 amino acids. The CDR3 DNA sequence: TGTGCCAGCATCACAGCGGGGCGGCCCCAGACCCAGTACTTC. Translated, it gives CASITAGRPQTQYF.

The rearrangement joins TRBV5-6 to TRBJ1-4; TRBD1 might be the D (6 bases). Trimming removed 7 bases from V and 7 bases from J, with 17 bases in between. The CDR3 runs to 14 residues. Germline V gives CDR1 SGHDT, CDR2 YYEEEE. CDR3 region: CASGIQGVIEKLFF. CDR3 in DNA: TGTGCCAGCGGGATACAGGGAGTAATTGAAAAACTGTTTTTT.